The 5 T cell receptor beta chains in this list originate from one sample, sequenced in a study of blood T cell repertoires in COVID-19. Clones were sequenced by immunoSEQ multiplex PCR, and TCRdb holds only the in-frame ones, with some missing. The sample lists just over 300,000 clones; roughly 90% were seen once. Sequenced sample: peripheral blood. Receptors originate from a man aged 18 to 29 with active or convalescent COVID-19.

Here the CDR3 reads CASSGADNYGYTF. The DNA for the CDR3 is TGTGCCAGCTCAGGAGCAGACAACTATGGCTACACCTTC. The chain employs TRBV18 and TRBJ1-2; D unresolved. Trimming left V 5 bases short and J 2 bases short, with 9 bases between. The CDR3 runs to 13 residues. The V gene's germline CDR1 is KGHSH and CDR2 LQKENI.

This chain uses TRBV6-1 with TRBJ2-5; 11 nucleotides match TRBD1. Germline assignment: CDR1 MNHNS and CDR2 SASEGT. The ends lost 2 bases at V and 5 bases at J; junction bases unmatched: 7. The CDR3 consists of 16 residues. This CDR3 reads CASSERTGGLLETQYF. CDR3 DNA sequence: TGTGCCAGCAGTGAAAGGACAGGGGGCTTGCTGGAGACCCAGTACTTC.

The rearrangement uses TRBV9 and TRBJ1-1, with unresolved D. Trimming took off 0 bases at V and 3 bases at J, with 9 bases between the two ends. This CDR3 contains 14 residues. Germline V gives CDR1 SGDLS, CDR2 YYNGEE. DNA of the CDR3: TGTGCCAGCAGCGTAGACGGGATCGACACTGAAGCTTTCTTT. As protein: CASSVDGIDTEAFF.

The chain carries TRBV6-5 and TRBJ1-2; D perhaps matches TRBD1 (5 bases). Looked up from germline, CDR1 is MNHEY and CDR2 is SVGAGI. This CDR3 has 16 residues. V dropped 0 bases and J dropped 3 bases, with 14 bases sitting between them. The CDR3 reads CASSYSRARAHYGYTF. CDR3 bases: TGTGCCAGCAGTTACTCACGGGCCAGGGCCCACTATGGCTACACCTTC.

This clone is a singleton in its sample. This chain joins TRBV3-1 (or the pseudogene TRBV3-2) and TRBJ2-1, with 12 nucleotides matching TRBD2. This CDR3 spans 18 amino acids. Germline V gives CDR1 LGHDT, CDR2 YNNKEL (reference sequence). V dropped 6 bases and J dropped 0; count of bases not matched to a gene: 9. This CDR3 is CASRPGLAGRGSYNEQFF. Written as DNA, the CDR3 is TGTGCCAGCAGACCGGGACTAGCGGGCCGAGGCTCCTACAATGAGCAGTTCTTC.